The sequence of this T cell receptor (beta chain) was determined in a study of cytomegalovirus exposure and HLA in healthy donors. About the research overall: There were 117 million unique TCR beta sequences, drawn from approximately 180 million T cells, in an earlier analysis. General observations from the study: One variant, a missense change in DCLRE1C, was linked in a later analysis to TCR beta V- and J-gene trimming.

Comment on this clone: Its antigen is still unknown.

The CDR3 consists of 15 residues. Germline V gene sequence: CDR1 SGHRS, CDR2 YFSETQ. V lost 0 bases, J lost 7 bases, and 11 bases lay in between. 60 Vbeta and 13 Jbeta primers were used in PCR. How the authors handled the data: Later work found roughly 80 million unique TCR beta chains, with 9 million to 13 million shared. The method was immunoSEQ multiplex PCR; TCRdb's version includes in-frame clones alone and lacks a portion of them. That table furnishes V, J and clone size, whereas the DNA furnished D and trimming. The table includes around 170,000 clones, 65% to 85% detected once. V is TRBV5-1 and J is TRBJ1-6; maybe TRBD1 (5 bases). The source material was PBMCs. The source of this sequence is a man between 50 and 59 years old in good health and CMV-seronegative. The CDR3 region has the DNA TGCGCCAGCAGCTTGGCAGGGATGGGGAATTCACCCCTCCACTTT. Protein product: CASSLAGMGNSPLHF. Full variable domain (rest looked up from reference TRBV5-1 and TRBJ1-6): KAGVTQTPRYLIKTRGQQVTLSCSPISGHRSVSWYQQTPGQGLQFLFEYFSETQRNKGNFPGRFSGRQFSNSRSEMNVSTLELGDSALYLCASSLAGMGNSPLHFGNGTRLTVT.